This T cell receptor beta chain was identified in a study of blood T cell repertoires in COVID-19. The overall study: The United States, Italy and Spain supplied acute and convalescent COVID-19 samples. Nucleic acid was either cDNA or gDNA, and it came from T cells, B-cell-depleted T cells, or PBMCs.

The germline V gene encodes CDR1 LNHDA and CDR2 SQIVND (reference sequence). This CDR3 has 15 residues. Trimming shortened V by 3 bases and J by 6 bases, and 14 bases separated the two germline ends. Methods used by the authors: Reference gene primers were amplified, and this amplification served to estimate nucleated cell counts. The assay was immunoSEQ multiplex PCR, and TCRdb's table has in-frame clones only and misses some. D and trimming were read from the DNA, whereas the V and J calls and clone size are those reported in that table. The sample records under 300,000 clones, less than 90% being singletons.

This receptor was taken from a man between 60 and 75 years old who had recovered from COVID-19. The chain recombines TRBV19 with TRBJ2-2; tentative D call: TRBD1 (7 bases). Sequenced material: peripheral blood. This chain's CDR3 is CASSIPRGRSGELFF. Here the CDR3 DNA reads TGTGCCAGTAGTATCCCCAGGGGGAGGTCCGGGGAGCTGTTTTTT. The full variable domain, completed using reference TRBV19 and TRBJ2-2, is DGGITQSPKYLFRKEGQNVTLSCEQNLNHDAMYWYRQDPGQGLRLIYYSQIVNDFQKGDIAEGYSVSREKKESFPLTVTSAQKNPTAFYLCASSIPRGRSGELFFGEGSRLTVL.